The 7 T cell receptor beta chains below come from one sample, sequenced in a study of blood T cell repertoires in COVID-19. This table comes from immunoSEQ multiplex PCR, and its TCRdb copy is limited to in-frame clones, with some not included. This table has a few hundred thousand clones, approximately 85% appearing once. The sample consisted of peripheral blood. These receptors were taken from a woman between 45 and 60 years old with acute or convalescent COVID-19.

The chain employs TRBV7-2 and TRBJ2-2; D not resolved. CDR3 length: 14 amino acids. The germline V gene has CDR1 SGHTA and CDR2 FQGNSA. The germline V and J ends were trimmed by 4 bases and 1 base, with 7 bases remaining between them. CDR3 in DNA: TGTGCCAGCAGCTCAAACTGGAACACCGGGGAGCTGTTTTTT. Its translation is CASSSNWNTGELFF.

V and J are TRBV6-5 and TRBJ2-1, with 12 bases identical to TRBD2. V shed 8 bases and J 5 bases; nucleotides not matched to a gene: 1. There are 13 residues in the CDR3. Looked up from germline, CDR1 is MNHEY and CDR2 is SVGAGI. The CDR3 coding sequence is TGTGCCAGCGGACTAGCGGGAAACAATGAGCAGTTCTTC. It yields the protein CASGLAGNNEQFF.

The chain has TRBV2 and TRBJ2-7; 7 nucleotides align to TRBD2. V lost 2 bases to trimming and J lost 9 bases; unmatched junction nucleotides: 16. The germline CDR1 and CDR2 sequences are SNHLY and FYNNEI. This CDR3 has 16 residues. The CDR3 DNA reads TGTGCCAGCAGTGAAAAGGTGGCGGGAGTTAAAGTCGGGCAGTACTTC. Residues: CASSEKVAGVKVGQYF.

V gene TRBV27 combines with J gene TRBJ1-5, with D uncertain. Germline values: CDR1 MNHEY, CDR2 SMNVEV (reference sequence). V lost 3 bases to trimming and J lost 7 bases, with 10 bases between them. CDR3 length: 13 amino acids. The CDR3 nucleotides are TGTGCCAGCAGTTTTAGCCCGGTCCAGCCCCAGCATTTT. This codes for CASSFSPVQPQHF.

The chain has TRBV28 and TRBJ1-2, with D uncertain. Germline assignment: CDR1 MDHEN and CDR2 SYDVKM. The CDR3 runs to 12 residues. The ends were cut back, 3 bases at V and 12 bases at J, with 14 bases in the middle. The chain's CDR3 is CASSLRSRPHTF. DNA of the CDR3: TGTGCCAGCAGTTTGAGGTCCAGACCGCACACCTTC.

This clone was seen only once. This chain links TRBV21-1 with TRBJ2-7; TRBD1 was called by the table and not checked on the DNA. TRBV21-1 is assigned pseudogene status. The CDR3 loop spans 16 amino acids. The DNA for the CDR3 is TGTGCCAGCAGCAACGAGGGGACAGGGCCATTCTACGAGCAGTACTTC. It translates to CASSNEGTGPFYEQYF.

The CDR3, as DNA: TGTGCCAGCAGCTTAGGTGGGACAGGGGCCTACAATGAGCAGTTCTTC. Translated, it gives CASSLGGTGAYNEQFF. The rearrangement uses TRBV7-2 and TRBJ2-1; 10 bases fit TRBD1. Germline assignment: CDR1 SGHTA and CDR2 FQGNSA. The CDR3 sequence is 16 residues long. The V segment lost 1 base and the J segment 2 bases; nucleotides outside the gene matches: 2.